These T cell receptor beta chains were read from a single sample in a study of T cell responses to AZD1222 COVID-19 vaccine. TCRdb's copy holds only in-frame clones and misses some; the assay was immunoSEQ multiplex PCR. This sample yields around 94,000 clones, of which approximately 88% are seen a single time; 15% to 20% belongs to the top ten. Sequencing was performed on peripheral blood, taken on day 0 of AZD1222 vaccination. The receptors originated from an adult in good health. Both conserved end residues are part of each CDR3. A D gene is named only where the DNA matches it firmly. Clone size, where shown, is once, few, many, or a class for clones that have expanded.

abundance	d_gene	len	v_gene	j_gene	CDR3nt	CDR3aa
-	-	15	TRBV10-1	TRBJ2-2	TGCGCCAGCAGCGAGACTCTAACGGGAGCCGGGGAGCTGTTTTTT	CASSETLTGAGELFF
-	-	13	TRBV18	TRBJ1-6	TGTGCCAGCTCACCAGCAGGGAGTTCACCCCTCCACTTT	CASSPAGSSPLHF
-	-	13	TRBV10-3	TRBJ2-1	TGTGCCACTGGGGACGGTCCCGGCGGGGAGCAGTTCTTC	CATGDGPGGEQFF
-	TRBD2	15	TRBV7-3	TRBJ2-1	TGTGCCAGCAGCTTAACCAGCGGGAGTGGCAATGAGCAGTTCTTC	CASSLTSGSGNEQFF
-	TRBD1	13	TRBV10-2	TRBJ1-1	TGCGCCACCGTACAGGGGGATTACACTGAAGCTTTCTTT	CATVQGDYTEAFF
-	TRBD1	16	TRBV28	TRBJ1-5	TGTGCCAGTTACACGCGGGACAGGAATAGCAATCAGCCCCAGCATTTT	CASYTRDRNSNQPQHF
-	-	11	TRBV3-1/TRBV3-2	TRBJ1-2	TGTGCCAGCAGCCCCCGCTATGGCTACACCTTC	CASSPRYGYTF
-	-	14	TRBV28	TRBJ1-6	TGTGCCAGCAGCCGCGAGCTGGGGTGGTCACCCCTCCACTTT	CASSRELGWSPLHF
-	-	15	TRBV4-1	TRBJ1-4	TGCGCCAGCAGCCAATTAGGGACAACTAATGAAAAACTGTTTTTT	CASSQLGTTNEKLFF
few	-	12	TRBV9	TRBJ1-6	TGTGCCAGCAGCGTTGGGGGAGAAGCCCTCCACTTT	CASSVGGEALHF
-	TRBD1	20	TRBV18	TRBJ1-3	TGTGCCAGCTCACCATGGGACAGGGGGCCGGGGGCTCTCTCTGGAAACACCATATATTTT	CASSPWDRGPGALSGNTIYF
-	TRBD1	14	TRBV2	TRBJ1-1	TGTGCCAGCTCGGGGGACAGACTTTACACTGAAGCTTTCTTT	CASSGDRLYTEAFF
few	-	16	TRBV5-6	TRBJ2-3	TGTGCCAGCAGCTTGTTGGGTCGGGGGAGCACAGATACGCAGTATTTT	CASSLLGRGSTDTQYF
-	-	15	TRBV24-1	TRBJ1-2	TGTGCCACCAGTGATTCCGGGTTCCCTCACTATGGCTACACCTTC	CATSDSGFPHYGYTF
-	TRBD1	13	TRBV25-1	TRBJ1-3	TGTGCCAGCAGGGGGACAGGGGGAAACACCATATATTTT	CASRGTGGNTIYF
-	TRBD2	18	TRBV27	TRBJ2-7	TGTGCCAGCAGGCCCGCCGGGGCGGGACTAGGGAGCTCCTACGAGCAGTACTTC	CASRPAGAGLGSSYEQYF
-	-	17	TRBV9	TRBJ2-1	TGTGCCAGCAGCGCGGGAGTCGCGGGGAGAATATACAATGAGCAGTTCTTC	CASSAGVAGRIYNEQFF
-	-	12	TRBV27	TRBJ1-1	TGTGCCAGCAGTTTCTTAGGGGCTGAAGCTTTCTTT	CASSFLGAEAFF
-	-	14	TRBV7-2	TRBJ2-5	TGTGCCAGCAGCTCGGACCGCTTCCAAGAGACCCAGTACTTC	CASSSDRFQETQYF
-	-	13	TRBV7-9	TRBJ2-5	TGTGCCAGCAGCTCTCCGGGACAAGAGACCCAGTACTTC	CASSSPGQETQYF
-	-	13	TRBV7-8	TRBJ1-2	TGTGCCAGCAGCCACGACAGGAACTATGGCTACACCTTC	CASSHDRNYGYTF
once	-	16	TRBV3-1/TRBV3-2	TRBJ1-6	TGTGCCAGCAGCCAAGGGGTATCAGGCATTAATTCACCCCTCCACTTT	CASSQGVSGINSPLHF
-	TRBD2	19	TRBV10-2	TRBJ2-3	TGCGCCAGCAGTGGGTTTGGATTCAAACTAGCGGAGAGCACAGATACGCAGTATTTT	CASSGFGFKLAESTDTQYF
-	-	13	TRBV14	TRBJ1-5	TGTGCCAGCAGTCAGAATCAGGATCAGCCCCAGCATTTT	CASSQNQDQPQHF
-	-	12	TRBV11-2	TRBJ1-6	TGTGCCAGCAGCTTAGGGGTTGCACCCCTCCACTTT	CASSLGVAPLHF